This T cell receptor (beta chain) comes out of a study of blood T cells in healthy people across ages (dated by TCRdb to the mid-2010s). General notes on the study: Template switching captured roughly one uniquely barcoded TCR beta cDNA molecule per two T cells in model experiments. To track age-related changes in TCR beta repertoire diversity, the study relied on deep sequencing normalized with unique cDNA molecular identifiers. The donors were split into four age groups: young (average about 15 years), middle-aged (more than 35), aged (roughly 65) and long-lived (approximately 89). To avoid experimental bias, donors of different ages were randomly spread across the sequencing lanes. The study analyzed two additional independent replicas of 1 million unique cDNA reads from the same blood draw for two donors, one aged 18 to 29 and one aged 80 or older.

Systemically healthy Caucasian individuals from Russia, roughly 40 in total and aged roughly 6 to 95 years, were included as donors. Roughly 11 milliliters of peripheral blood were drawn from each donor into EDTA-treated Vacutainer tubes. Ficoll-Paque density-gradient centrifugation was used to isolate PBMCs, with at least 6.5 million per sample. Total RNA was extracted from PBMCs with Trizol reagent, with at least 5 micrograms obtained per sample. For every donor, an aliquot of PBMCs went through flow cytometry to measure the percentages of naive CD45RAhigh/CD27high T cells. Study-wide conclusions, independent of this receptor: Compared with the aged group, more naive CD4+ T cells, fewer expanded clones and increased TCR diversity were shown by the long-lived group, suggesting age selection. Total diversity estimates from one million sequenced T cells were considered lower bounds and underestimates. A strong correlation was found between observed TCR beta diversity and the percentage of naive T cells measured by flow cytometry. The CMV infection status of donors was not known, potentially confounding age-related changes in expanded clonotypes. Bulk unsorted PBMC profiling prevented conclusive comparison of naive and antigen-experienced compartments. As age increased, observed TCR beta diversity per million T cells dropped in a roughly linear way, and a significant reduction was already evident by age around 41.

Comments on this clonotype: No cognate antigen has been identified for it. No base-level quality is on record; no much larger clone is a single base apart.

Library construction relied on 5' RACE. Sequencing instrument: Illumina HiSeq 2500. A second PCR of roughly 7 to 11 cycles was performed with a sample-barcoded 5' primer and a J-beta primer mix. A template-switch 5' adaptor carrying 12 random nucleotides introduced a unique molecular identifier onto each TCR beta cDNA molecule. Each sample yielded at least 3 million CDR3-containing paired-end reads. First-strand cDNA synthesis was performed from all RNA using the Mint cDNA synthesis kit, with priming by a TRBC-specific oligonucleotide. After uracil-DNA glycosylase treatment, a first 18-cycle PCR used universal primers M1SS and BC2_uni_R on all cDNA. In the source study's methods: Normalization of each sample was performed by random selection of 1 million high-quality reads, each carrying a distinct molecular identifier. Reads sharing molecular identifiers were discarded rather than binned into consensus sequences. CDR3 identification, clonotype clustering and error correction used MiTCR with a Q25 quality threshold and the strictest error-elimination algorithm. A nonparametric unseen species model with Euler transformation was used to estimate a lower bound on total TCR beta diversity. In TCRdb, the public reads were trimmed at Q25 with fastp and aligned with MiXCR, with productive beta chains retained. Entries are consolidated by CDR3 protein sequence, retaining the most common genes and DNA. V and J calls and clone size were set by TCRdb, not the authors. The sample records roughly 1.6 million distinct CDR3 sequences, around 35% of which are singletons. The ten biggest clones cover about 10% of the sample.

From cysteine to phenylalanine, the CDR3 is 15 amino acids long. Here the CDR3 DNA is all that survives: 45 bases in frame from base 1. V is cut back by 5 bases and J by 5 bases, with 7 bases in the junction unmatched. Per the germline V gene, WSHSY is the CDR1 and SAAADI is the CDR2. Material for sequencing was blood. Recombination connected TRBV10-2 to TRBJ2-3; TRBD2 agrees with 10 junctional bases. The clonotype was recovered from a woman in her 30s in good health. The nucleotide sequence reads TGCGCCAGCAGTCCGGATTCTAGCGGGAGAGATACGCAGTATTTT. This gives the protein CASSPDSSGRDTQYF.